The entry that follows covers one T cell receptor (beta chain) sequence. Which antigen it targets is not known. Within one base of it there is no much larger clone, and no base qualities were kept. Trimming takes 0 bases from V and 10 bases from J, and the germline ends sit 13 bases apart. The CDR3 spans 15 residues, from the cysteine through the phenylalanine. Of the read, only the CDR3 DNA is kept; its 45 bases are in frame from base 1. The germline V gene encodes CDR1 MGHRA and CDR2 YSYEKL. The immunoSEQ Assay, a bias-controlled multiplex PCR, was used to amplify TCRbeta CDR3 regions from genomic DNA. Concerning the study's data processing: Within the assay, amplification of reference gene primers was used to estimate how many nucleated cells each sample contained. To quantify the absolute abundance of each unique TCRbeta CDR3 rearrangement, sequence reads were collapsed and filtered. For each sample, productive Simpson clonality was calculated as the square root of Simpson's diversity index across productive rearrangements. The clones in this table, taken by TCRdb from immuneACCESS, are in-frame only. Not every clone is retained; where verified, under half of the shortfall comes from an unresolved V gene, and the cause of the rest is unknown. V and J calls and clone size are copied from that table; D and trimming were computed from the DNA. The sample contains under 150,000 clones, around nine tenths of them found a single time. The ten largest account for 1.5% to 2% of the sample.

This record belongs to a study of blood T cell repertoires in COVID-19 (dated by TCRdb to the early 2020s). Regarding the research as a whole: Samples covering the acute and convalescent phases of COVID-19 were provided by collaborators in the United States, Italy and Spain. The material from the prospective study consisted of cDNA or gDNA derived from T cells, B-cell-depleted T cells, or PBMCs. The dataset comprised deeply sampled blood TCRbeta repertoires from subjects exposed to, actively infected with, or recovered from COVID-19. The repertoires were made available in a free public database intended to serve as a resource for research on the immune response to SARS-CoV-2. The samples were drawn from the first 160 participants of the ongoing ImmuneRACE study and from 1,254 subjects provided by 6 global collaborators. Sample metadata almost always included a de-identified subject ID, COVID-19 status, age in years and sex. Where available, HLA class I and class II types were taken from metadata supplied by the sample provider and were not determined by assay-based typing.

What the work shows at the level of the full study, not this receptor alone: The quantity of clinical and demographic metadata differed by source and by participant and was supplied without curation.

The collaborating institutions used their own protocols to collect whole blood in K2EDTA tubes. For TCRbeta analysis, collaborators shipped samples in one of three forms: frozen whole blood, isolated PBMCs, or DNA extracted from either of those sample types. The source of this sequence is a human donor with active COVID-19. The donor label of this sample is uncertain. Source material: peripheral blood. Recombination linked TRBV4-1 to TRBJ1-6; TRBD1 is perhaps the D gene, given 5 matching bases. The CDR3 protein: CASSQEAGLRSPLHF. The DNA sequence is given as TGCGCCAGCAGCCAAGAGGCGGGACTTCGATCACCCCTCCACTTT.